This TCR beta chain was identified during a study of cytomegalovirus exposure and HLA in healthy donors. CDR1 and CDR2 from the germline V gene are SGHAT and FQNNGV. CDR3 length equals 15 residues. Trimming took off 5 bases at V and 4 bases at J, with 16 bases between the two ends. PCR primers comprised 60 Vbeta and 13 Jbeta primers. Generated by immunoSEQ multiplex PCR, the TCRdb table keeps only in-frame clones and is missing some. Of 150,000 to 180,000 clones detected, around 82% appear once; the ten largest clones hold approximately 6.3%. This clone was picked up a small number of times. J is TRBJ2-3 and V is TRBV11-2, with D perhaps TRBD1 (7 bases). This sequence originates from a woman aged 45-60 years in good health and CMV-seropositive. The sequencing sample was made of PBMCs. DNA of the CDR3: TGTGCCAGCAGCCCAGGGCAGGGGGGTCCAGATACGCAGTATTTT. Its translation is CASSPGQGGPDTQYF.